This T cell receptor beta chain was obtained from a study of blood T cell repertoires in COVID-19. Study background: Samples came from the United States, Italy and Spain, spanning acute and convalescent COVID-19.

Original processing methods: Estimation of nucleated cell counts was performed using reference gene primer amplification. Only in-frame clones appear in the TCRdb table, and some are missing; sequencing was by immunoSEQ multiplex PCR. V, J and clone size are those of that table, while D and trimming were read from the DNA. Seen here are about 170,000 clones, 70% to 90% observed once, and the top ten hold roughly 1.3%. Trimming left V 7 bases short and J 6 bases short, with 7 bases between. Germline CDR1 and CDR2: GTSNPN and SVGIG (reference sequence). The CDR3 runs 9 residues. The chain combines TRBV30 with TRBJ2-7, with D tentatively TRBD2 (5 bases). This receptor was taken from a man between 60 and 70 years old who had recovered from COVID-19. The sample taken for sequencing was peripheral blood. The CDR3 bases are TGTGCCTTACGGGGCGAGCAGTACTTC. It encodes CALRGEQYF.